Shown below are 21 T cell receptor beta chains from a single sample sequenced in a study of T cells in Graves' hyperthyroidism and ophthalmopathy. TCR beta CDR3 region amplification was performed from RNA transcripts. The HTBI primer set drove a first-round RT-PCR of the TCR CDR3. TCRdb used MiXCR to reprocess the multiplex PCR reads, holding one entry per CDR3 protein. The data show approximately 560,000 distinct CDR3 sequences, with 40% to 55% seen just once and approximately 8.2% held by the top ten. The sequenced material came from peripheral blood or thyroid tissue (not recorded which). These receptors originate from a woman aged 18-29 years with Graves' hyperthyroidism.

A few counts support this clonotype. The rearrangement links TRBV2 to TRBJ2-7, with 10 bases identical to TRBD1. Germline V lookup: CDR1 SNHLY, CDR2 FYNNEI. This CDR3 comprises 16 residues. V gave up 1 base and J gave up 5 bases; unmatched junction bases: 8. CDR3 nucleotides: TGTGCCAGCAGTGAAGGAGGGGGGACAGGGGATGACGAGCAGTACTTC. Encoded protein: CASSEGGGTGDDEQYF.

This clonotype was found a few times. For the CDR3, the DNA is TGTGCCAGCATGGCTAGCGGTTACGAGCAGTACTTC. This encodes CASMASGYEQYF. The genes are TRBV11-2 and TRBJ2-7, with 7 bases matching TRBD2. V lost 7 bases, J lost 4 bases, and 4 bases stayed unmatched. This CDR3 contains 12 residues. Germline CDR1 SGHAT, CDR2 FQNNGV.

This clonotype was recorded at least ten times. V and J are TRBV7-8 and TRBJ1-2; D call uncertain. Germline CDR1 and CDR2: SGHVS and FQNEAQ. The CDR3 length is 16 residues. The V end lost 2 bases, the J end lost 3 bases, and 16 bases lay between the germline ends. The CDR3 loop is CASSLTTVDADYGYTF. DNA for the CDR3: TGTGCCAGCAGCTTAACGACCGTGGACGCCGACTATGGCTACACCTTC.

In its sample, this clonotype was seen a few times. This sequence joins TRBV7-9 and TRBJ2-7, with D possibly TRBD1 on 5 matching bases. The V end lost 0 bases, the J end lost 6 bases, and 12 bases lay between the germline ends. Germline V lookup: CDR1 SEHNR, CDR2 FQNEAQ (reference sequence). This CDR3 has 14 residues. This chain's CDR3 is CASSLALGPVEQYF. The CDR3 DNA reads as TGTGCCAGCAGCTTAGCCCTGGGGCCGGTCGAGCAGTACTTC.

There are a few counts of this clonotype. One end of the junction varies from germline; a read error may be responsible. V and J are TRBV2 and TRBJ2-5; D is undetermined. The CDR3 contains 11 residues. Germline-derived CDR1 and CDR2 are SNHLY and FYNNEI. CDR3: CASPGEETRYF. CDR3 DNA: TGTGCCAGCCCAGGTGAAGAGACCCGGTACTTC.

About this clonotype: Relative to the germline gene, one junction end is altered; a read error may explain this. This sequence joins TRBV7-6 and TRBJ1-5; TRBD1 might be the D (5 bases). The CDR3 has 16 residues. Per germline, CDR1 SGHVS and CDR2 FNYEAQ. In nucleotides, the CDR3 is TGTGTCAGCAGCCGAGGGGCTGGCCTTAGCAATCAGCCCCAGCATTTT. This sequence encodes CVSSRGAGLSNQPQHF.

The chain couples TRBV6-6 to TRBJ1-2; no reliable D call. Between the trimmed V and J ends, which lost 6 bases and 8 bases, there was a span of 13 bases. Germline CDR1 is MNHNY and CDR2 is SVGAGI (reference sequence). The CDR3 is 12 amino acids. The CDR3 nucleotides read TGTGCCAGCAGCCCCACGTTGGACGGCTACACCTTC. As protein: CASSPTLDGYTF.

J is TRBJ1-2 and V is TRBV24-1, with 9 bases aligning to TRBD1. The CDR3 is made up of 16 amino acids. V lost 9 bases, J lost 5 bases, and 15 bases stayed unmatched. CDR1 KGHDR and CDR2 SFDVKD come from the germline V gene. The CDR3 region is CATSARTGVFGYGYTF. CDR3 sequence (DNA): TGTGCCACCTCCGCTAGGACAGGGGTCTTCGGTTATGGCTACACCTTC.

This clonotype showed up many times. This chain uses TRBV2 with TRBJ1-3, with D unresolved. Trimming cost V 7 bases and J 2 bases, with 6 bases left between them. CDR1 is SNHLY and CDR2 is FYNNEI in the germline V gene. The CDR3 contains 12 residues. Here the CDR3 reads CASKEAGNTIYF. Here the CDR3 DNA reads TGTGCCAGCAAGGAAGCTGGAAACACCATATATTTT.

The chain couples TRBV15 to TRBJ2-7, with 9 bases lining up with TRBD2. This CDR3 comprises 17 residues. Trimming removed 3 bases from V and 3 bases from J; junction bases left unmatched: 12. CDR1 LNHNV and CDR2 YYDKDF come from the germline V gene (reference sequence). The CDR3 coding sequence is TGTGCCACCAGCAGCTCATGGGGTAGCGGGAGTCTCTACGAGCAGTACTTC. Protein product: CATSSSWGSGSLYEQYF.

On this clonotype: An end of the junction does not agree with germline; a read error may underlie this. The rearrangement uses TRBV7-2 and TRBJ1-1; D not resolved. The germline CDR1 and CDR2 sequences are SGHTA and FQGNSA. The CDR3 covers 14 residues. CDR3 nucleotide sequence: TGTGCCGGCAGCTTAGGCAGGATGAACACTGAAGCTTTCTTT. This codes for CAGSLGRMNTEAFF.

This clonotype was observed a single time. The chain couples TRBV7-2 to TRBJ1-1; D is perhaps TRBD1 (5 bases). The CDR3 runs to 13 residues. The V gene's germline CDR1 is SGHTA and CDR2 FQGNSA. Trimming took off 5 bases at V and 10 bases at J, with 17 bases between the two ends. The CDR3 sequence: CASSPNRYGGAFF. CDR3 DNA: TGTGCCAGCAGCCCAAACCGGTATGGGGGAGCTTTCTTT.

The chain links TRBV12-3 or TRBV12-4 to TRBJ2-5; 7 bases line up with TRBD1. Unmatched junction bases numbered 7, after V lost 6 bases and J lost 0 bases. The CDR3 length is 15 residues. CDR3 in DNA: TGTGCCAGCAGCATAGGGGGCGAGTACCAAGAGACCCAGTACTTC. It codes for CASSIGGEYQETQYF.

The genes are TRBV9 and TRBJ2-7; 11 bases align to TRBD2. The ends lost 4 bases at V and 2 bases at J; junction bases unmatched: 8. The germline CDR1 and CDR2 sequences are SGDLS and YYNGEE. The CDR3 has 16 amino acids. The CDR3 nucleotides read TGTGCCAGCAGCTCACGGGGGGGACTAGCGGCCTACGAGCAGTACTTC. It encodes CASSSRGGLAAYEQYF.

This clonotype has at least ten counts. Here the CDR3 reads CATSRGGESSYEQYF. The CDR3 nucleotides read TGTGCCACCAGCAGAGGCGGGGAAAGCTCCTACGAGCAGTACTTC. The chain carries TRBV15 and TRBJ2-7, with D perhaps TRBD2 (6 bases). Per the germline V gene, CDR1 is LNHNV and CDR2 is YYDKDF (reference sequence). There are 15 residues in the CDR3. Between the trimmed V and J ends, which lost 1 base and 0 bases, there was a span of 10 bases.

The chain employs TRBV29-1 and TRBJ2-6; the D gene is possibly TRBD2 (6 bases). The germline CDR1 and CDR2 sequences are SQVTM and ANQGSEA. The CDR3 length is 15 residues. The V end lost 5 bases, the J end lost 0 bases, and 11 bases lay between the germline ends. As DNA, the CDR3 is TGCAGCGTTCTTGCCGGGGGCTCTGGGGCCAACGTCCTGACTTTC. Translating gives CSVLAGGSGANVLTF.

The chain combines TRBV20-1 with TRBJ2-7; a weak D match, TRBD2 (6 bases). Trimming removed 4 bases at V and 3 bases at J, with 10 bases between. From germline, CDR1 is DFQATT and CDR2 SNEGSKA (reference sequence). This CDR3 has 12 residues. The CDR3 DNA is TGCAGTGCTACCAGGACTATCTACGAGCAGTACTTC. Its translation is CSATRTIYEQYF.

DNA for the CDR3: TGTGCCAGCAGTTACCCCCATCTTTATAGCAATCAGCCCCAGCATTTT. Its protein is CASSYPHLYSNQPQHF. The chain carries TRBV6-2 or TRBV6-3 and TRBJ1-5; D is undetermined. From germline, CDR1 is MNHEY and CDR2 SVGEGT. The CDR3 totals 16 residues. The V end was cut by 2 bases, the J end by 0 bases, with 11 bases between.

This clonotype has ten or more counts. V and J are TRBV2 and TRBJ1-1; D uncertain. CDR1 is SNHLY, CDR2 FYNNEI, per germline. V gave up 4 bases and J gave up 3 bases, with 12 bases separating them. CDR3 length equals 14 residues. CDR3 nucleotides: TGTGCCAGCAGTGTAATTGTGGCAGACACTGAAGCTTTCTTT. It codes for CASSVIVADTEAFF.

This clonotype was counted many times. The chain is built from TRBV7-3 and TRBJ2-5, with 10 bases fitting TRBD2. The CDR3 contains 14 residues. Germline-derived CDR1 and CDR2 are SGHTA and FQGTGA. V was pared by 5 bases and J by 4 bases, with 4 bases of the junction left unmatched. This CDR3 reads CASSPRLAGETQYF. The CDR3 DNA is TGTGCCAGCAGCCCCCGACTAGCGGGAGAGACCCAGTACTTC.

V and J are TRBV20-1 and TRBJ2-7; 15 bases are shared with TRBD2. The CDR3 runs 16 residues. CDR1 and CDR2 from the germline V gene are DFQATT and SNEGSKA (reference sequence). V was pared by 0 bases and J by 2 bases, with 2 bases of the junction left unmatched. Here the CDR3 DNA reads TGCAGTGCTAGAGATAGGACTAGCGGGAGGGCCTACGAGCAGTACTTC. This translates into CSARDRTSGRAYEQYF.